This T cell receptor (beta chain) was recorded in a study of blood T cell repertoires in COVID-19. Turning to the study itself: The United States, Italy and Spain supplied acute and convalescent COVID-19 samples. From T cells, B-cell-depleted T cells, or PBMCs came the material, which was cDNA or gDNA.

As processed by the authors: For nucleated cells, counts were estimated from reference gene primer amplification. Sequencing was performed with immunoSEQ multiplex PCR; in TCRdb, only in-frame clones are kept and a portion is missing. V, J and clone size are taken as reported in that table, and D and trimming were inferred from the DNA itself. The sample has about 170,000 clones, about 85% seen once. This CDR3 region has 14 residues. The V end lost 0 bases, the J end lost 1 base, and 4 bases lay between the germline ends. CDR1 and CDR2 from the germline V gene are SGHKS and YYEKEE (reference sequence).

Sequences were obtained from peripheral blood. The chain combines TRBV5-5 with TRBJ1-4; D is uncertain. This receptor was taken from a man in his fifties or sixties who had recovered from COVID-19. The CDR3 DNA is TGTGCCAGCAGCTTGGCCAGAACTAATGAAAAACTGTTTTTT. Translating it yields CASSLARTNEKLFF.